The 23 T cell receptor beta chains below were found in one sample sequenced in a study of blood T cell repertoires in COVID-19. Profiling relied on immunoSEQ multiplex PCR, and the TCRdb table lists in-frame clones only, not all of them. The sample includes about 310,000 clones, 85% seen only once; the top ten take around 2%. Source material: PBMCs or T cells enriched from blood (not recorded which). These receptors were taken from a woman in her thirties who had been exposed to COVID-19.

The rearrangement joins TRBV5-1 to TRBJ2-1; D is possibly TRBD1 (6 bases). Germline lookup yields CDR1 SGHRS and CDR2 YFSETQ. V was clipped by 1 base and J by 0 bases, with 17 bases between them. The CDR3 has 18 residues. CDR3 region: CASSLRSGTTYSYNEQFF. DNA of the CDR3: TGCGCCAGCAGCTTGCGCTCCGGGACAACATACTCCTACAATGAGCAGTTCTTC.

This chain links TRBV30 with TRBJ1-1, with D perhaps matching TRBD1 (5 bases). V lost 0 bases, J lost 3 bases, and 11 bases lay in between. Germline V gene data show CDR1 as GTSNPN and CDR2 as SVGIG (reference sequence). This CDR3 region has 14 residues. CDR3 nucleotides: TGTGCCTGGAGTGTAGCAGGGCTCTACACTGAAGCTTTCTTT. It specifies CAWSVAGLYTEAFF. The full variable domain, in which reference TRBV30 and TRBJ1-1 provide the parts outside the CDR3, is SQTIHQWPATLVQPVGSPLSLECTVEGTSNPNLYWYRQAAGRGLQLLFYSVGIGQISSEVPQNLSASRPQDRQFILSSKKLLLSDSGFYLCAWSVAGLYTEAFFGQGTRLTVV.

This clone is a singleton in its sample. The chain uses TRBV20-1 and TRBJ2-5; D is undetermined. V shed 4 bases and J shed 5 bases, with 8 bases lying between them. Germline V gene lookup returns CDR1 DFQATT and CDR2 SNEGSKA (reference sequence). The CDR3 has 11 residues. For the CDR3, the DNA is TGCAGTGCTAATACATGGGAGACCCAGTACTTC. Its translation: CSANTWETQYF.

The rearrangement uses TRBV28 and TRBJ1-6, with unresolved D. Trimming took 5 bases from V and 3 from J, leaving 11 bases between them. Germline V gives CDR1 MDHEN, CDR2 SYDVKM. The CDR3 spans 15 residues. CDR3 residues: CASSPGGNYNSPLHF. CDR3 coding DNA: TGTGCCAGCAGTCCCGGAGGCAACTATAATTCACCCCTCCACTTT.

J is TRBJ1-6 and V is TRBV4-1; D may be TRBD1 (5 bases). V shed 2 bases and J shed 0 bases, with 14 bases lying between them. The germline CDR1 and CDR2 sequences are MGHRA and YSYEKL. The CDR3 extends over 18 amino acids. CDR3: CASSQFLTVSSYNSPLHF. The CDR3 DNA is TGCGCCAGCAGCCAATTTCTGACAGTCAGCTCCTATAATTCACCCCTCCACTTT.

The chain joins TRBV28 to TRBJ1-6; 8 bases are shared with TRBD1. Trimming took 5 bases from V and 8 from J; bases not matched to a gene: 8. CDR3 size: 15 residues. Per germline, CDR1 MDHEN and CDR2 SYDVKM. CDR3 sequence: CASSTQGQGHSPLHF. DNA for the CDR3: TGTGCCAGCAGTACCCAAGGACAGGGCCATTCACCCCTCCACTTT.

The chain uses TRBV6-6 and TRBJ1-2; 10 bases match TRBD1. Germline V gives CDR1 MNHNY, CDR2 SVGAGI (reference sequence). The CDR3 runs 16 residues. J lost 0 bases, V lost 6 bases, and 7 bases had no gene match. The CDR3 here is CASRRDRGIANYGYTF. In DNA, the CDR3 is TGTGCCAGCAGACGGGACAGGGGTATTGCTAACTATGGCTACACCTTC.

The V call is TRBV28, the J call TRBJ1-5, with D unresolved. The V end was cut by 6 bases, the J end by 4 bases, with 13 bases between. The CDR3 runs 14 residues. CDR1 and CDR2 from the germline V gene are MDHEN and SYDVKM. In nucleotides, the CDR3 is TGTGCCAGCAGCCCTATGGGGAGGAATCAGCCCCAGCATTTT. Translating gives CASSPMGRNQPQHF.

Only one count was recorded for this clone. The V call is TRBV18, the J call TRBJ1-6; 9 bases are a match to TRBD1. This CDR3 region has 15 residues. Germline CDR1 is KGHSH and CDR2 is LQKENI. The V segment lost 5 bases and the J segment 10 bases; nucleotides outside the gene matches: 9. The CDR3 region is CASSSRGQGSSPLHF. In DNA form, the CDR3 reads TGTGCCAGCTCATCCAGGGGACAGGGAAGCTCACCCCTCCACTTT.

As DNA, the CDR3 is TGTGCCAGCAGTTACGTCGGCGGGGGGACACCTTACGAGCAGTACTTC. This translates into CASSYVGGGTPYEQYF. V is TRBV6-5 and J is TRBJ2-7, with 8 bases identical to TRBD2. Germline V gene sequence: CDR1 MNHEY, CDR2 SVGAGI. The CDR3 has 16 amino acids. V gave up 2 bases and J gave up 4 bases; unmatched junction bases: 10.

The V call is TRBV28, the J call TRBJ2-1, with a tentative D call TRBD2 (5 bases). The length of the CDR3 is 15 residues. Trimming removed 6 bases from V and 7 bases from J, with 19 bases in between. CDR1 and CDR2 (germline): MDHEN, SYDVKM. The CDR3 coding sequence is TGTGCCAGCAGCCGCGGGCTGACTGTCTCAAATGAGCAGTTCTTC. Translated, it gives CASSRGLTVSNEQFF.

The rearrangement joins TRBV2 to TRBJ1-1; D is unclear. CDR1 is SNHLY, CDR2 FYNNEI, per germline. V was shortened by 10 bases and J by 6 bases, with 18 bases between the two germline ends. This CDR3 comprises 13 residues. In DNA form, the CDR3 reads TGTGCCACCATGGACTGGTCGGGTGCTGAAGCTTTCTTT. Its protein product is CATMDWSGAEAFF.

This clone was counted a few times. This chain uses TRBV2 with TRBJ2-1; tentative D call: TRBD2 (6 bases). V dropped 4 bases and J dropped 0 bases, with 16 bases sitting between them. Germline-derived CDR1 and CDR2 are SNHLY and FYNNEI. The CDR3 has 17 amino acids. DNA for the CDR3: TGTGCCAGCAGTGCGTCTTCTCTAGCGAGCTCCTACAATGAGCAGTTCTTC. It codes for CASSASSLASSYNEQFF.

This clone showed up just once. The rearrangement links TRBV28 to TRBJ2-7; tentatively, D is TRBD1 (6 bases). Germline V CDR1 and CDR2: MDHEN, SYDVKM. V lost 5 bases and J 1 base, leaving 15 bases between the germline ends. The CDR3 length is 15 residues. The CDR3, as DNA: TGTGCCAGCAGTCCCAGGACAGCCCGGTCCTACGAGCAGTACTTC. Its translation is CASSPRTARSYEQYF.

This clone was seen once. The chain uses TRBV4-1 and TRBJ1-4; 7 nucleotides line up with TRBD1. The CDR3 contains 13 residues. Trimming at V came to 8 bases and at J to 6 bases, leaving 6 bases not matched to a gene. Germline V gene lookup returns CDR1 MGHRA and CDR2 YSYEKL. This CDR3 reads CASYRQGDEKLFF. The CDR3 bases are TGCGCCAGCTATCGACAGGGTGATGAAAAACTGTTTTTT.

This rearrangement joins TRBV28 to TRBJ1-1; 8 nucleotides align to TRBD1. Germline V gene data show CDR1 as MDHEN and CDR2 as SYDVKM. This CDR3 region has 14 residues. V gave up 6 bases and J gave up 4 bases; unmatched junction bases: 7. The CDR3, as DNA: TGTGCCAGCAGGTCAGGGGGCGCGGGCACTGAAGCTTTCTTT. It codes for CASRSGGAGTEAFF.

The chain has TRBV27 and TRBJ1-1; D may be TRBD1 (5 bases). CDR1 is MNHEY, CDR2 SMNVEV, per germline (reference sequence). This CDR3 has 12 amino acids. V was shortened by 1 base and J by 9 bases, with 9 bases between the two germline ends. The CDR3 loop reads CASSLFGGKAFF. For the CDR3, the DNA is TGTGCCAGCAGTTTATTTGGGGGGAAAGCTTTCTTT.

The V call is TRBV9, the J call TRBJ2-1; D is unresolved. Germline CDR1 reads SGDLS; CDR2 reads YYNGEE. V was cut by 0 bases and J by 3 bases, with 10 bases left in between. CDR3 length: 15 residues. Here the CDR3 reads CASSVVSSVYNEQFF. In DNA, the CDR3 is TGTGCCAGCAGCGTAGTAAGCTCCGTCTACAATGAGCAGTTCTTC.

This clone was observed once. V and J are TRBV30 and TRBJ2-5, with no clear D. The CDR3 runs to 12 residues. Germline V gene lookup returns CDR1 GTSNPN and CDR2 SVGIG (reference sequence). Trimming pared 0 bases from V and 4 bases from J, leaving 6 bases between. CDR3 bases: TGTGCCTGGAGTGTACTCGGAGAGACCCAGTACTTC. Translated: CAWSVLGETQYF.

The V gene is TRBV7-2, the J gene TRBJ1-5, with 7 bases identical to TRBD1. J was trimmed by 6 bases and V by 3 bases; bases with no gene match: 5. The germline V gene encodes CDR1 SGHTA and CDR2 FQGNSA. The CDR3 is 14 amino acids. The CDR3 DNA reads as TGTGCCAGCAGCTTCGGGACAGAGGGTCAGCCCCAGCATTTT. Its protein is CASSFGTEGQPQHF. Drawing the rest from reference TRBV7-2 and TRBJ1-5, the complete variable domain is GAGVSQSPSNKVTEKGKDVELRCDPISGHTALYWYRQSLGQGLEFLIYFQGNSAPDKSGLPSDRFSAERTGGSVSTLTIQRTQQEDSAVYLCASSFGTEGQPQHFGDGTRLSIL.

CDR3 residues: CASTVRTGGFNSPLHF. CDR3 DNA: TGTGCCAGTACCGTAAGGACAGGGGGTTTTAATTCACCCCTCCACTTT. This chain joins TRBV19 and TRBJ1-6; 10 bases match TRBD1. In germline, CDR1 is LNHDA, CDR2 SQIVND (reference sequence). The CDR3 is 16 residues long. Trimming took 7 bases from V and 6 from J; bases not matched to a gene: 9.

This rearrangement joins TRBV19 to TRBJ1-1; 7 nucleotides match TRBD1. Trimming cost V 3 bases and J 4 bases; bases outside gene matches: 8. The CDR3 is 15 residues long. Germline V gene lookup returns CDR1 LNHDA and CDR2 SQIVND (reference sequence). CDR3 coding DNA: TGTGCCAGTAGTATGATTGAGGGGGCCGGCACTGAAGCTTTCTTT. Protein product: CASSMIEGAGTEAFF.

The chain is built from TRBV10-1 and TRBJ2-2, with D tentatively TRBD2 (5 bases). The germline gives CDR1 WNHNN, CDR2 SYGVQD (reference sequence). The CDR3 runs 12 residues. Trimming shortened V by 10 bases and J by 4 bases, and 10 bases separated the two germline ends. The CDR3 sequence is CATGLTTGELFF. The CDR3, as DNA: TGCGCCACCGGACTTACCACCGGGGAGCTGTTTTTT.